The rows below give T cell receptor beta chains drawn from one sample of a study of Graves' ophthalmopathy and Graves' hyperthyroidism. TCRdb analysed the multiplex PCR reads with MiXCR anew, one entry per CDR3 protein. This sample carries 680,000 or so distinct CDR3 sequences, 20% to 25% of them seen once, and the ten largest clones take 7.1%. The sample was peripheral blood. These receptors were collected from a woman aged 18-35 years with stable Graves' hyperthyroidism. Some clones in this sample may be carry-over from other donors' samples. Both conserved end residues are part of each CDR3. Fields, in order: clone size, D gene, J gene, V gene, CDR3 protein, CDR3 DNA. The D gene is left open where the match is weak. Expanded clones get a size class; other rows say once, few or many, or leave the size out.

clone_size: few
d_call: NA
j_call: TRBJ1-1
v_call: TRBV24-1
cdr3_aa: CATVGAGDTEAFF
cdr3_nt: TGTGCCACCGTAGGGGCGGGGGACACTGAAGCTTTCTTT

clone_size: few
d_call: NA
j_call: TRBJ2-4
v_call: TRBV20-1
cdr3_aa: CSARDTGSSSKNIQYF
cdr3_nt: TGCAGTGCTAGAGATACAGGGAGCTCCTCCAAAAACATTCAGTACTTC

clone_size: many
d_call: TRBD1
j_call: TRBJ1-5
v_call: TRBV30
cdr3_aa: CAWSQGEGQPQHF
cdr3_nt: TGTGCCTGGAGTCAGGGGGAAGGTCAGCCCCAGCATTTT

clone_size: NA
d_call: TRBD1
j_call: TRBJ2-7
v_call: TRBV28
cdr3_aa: CATKTGGAGEQYF
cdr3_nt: TGTGCCACCAAGACAGGGGGCGCGGGCGAGCAGTACTTC

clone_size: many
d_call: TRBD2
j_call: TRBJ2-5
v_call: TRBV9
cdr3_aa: CASSGQAAGGQETQYF
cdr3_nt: TGTGCCAGCAGCGGGCAGGCAGCGGGGGGGCAAGAGACCCAGTACTTC

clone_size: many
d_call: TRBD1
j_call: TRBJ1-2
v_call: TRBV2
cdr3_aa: CASSPQRTGFEGYTF
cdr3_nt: TGTGCCAGCAGTCCCCAGCGGACAGGTTTTGAAGGCTACACCTTC

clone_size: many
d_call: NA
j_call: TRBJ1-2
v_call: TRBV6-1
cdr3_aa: CASSEERLAYGYTF
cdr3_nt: TGTGCCAGCAGTGAAGAACGGCTTGCCTATGGCTACACCTTC

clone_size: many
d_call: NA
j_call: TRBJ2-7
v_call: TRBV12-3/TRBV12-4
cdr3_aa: CASSLSAGYEQYF
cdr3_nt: TGTGCCAGCAGTTTATCGGCCGGCTACGAGCAGTACTTC

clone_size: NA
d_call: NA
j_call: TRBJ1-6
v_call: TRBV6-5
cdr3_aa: CASSYSTTRANSPLHF
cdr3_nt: TGTGCCAGCAGTTACTCTACCACAAGGGCCAATTCACCCCTCCACTTT

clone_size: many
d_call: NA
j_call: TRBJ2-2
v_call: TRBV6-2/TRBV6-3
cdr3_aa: CASSPFSSADTGELFF
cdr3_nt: TGTGCCAGCAGCCCCTTTTCGAGCGCGGACACCGGGGAGCTGTTTTTT

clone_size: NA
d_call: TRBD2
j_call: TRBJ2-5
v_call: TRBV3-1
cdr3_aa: CASSPTGTSGFQETQYF
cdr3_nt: TGTGCCAGCAGCCCCACCGGGACTAGCGGGTTCCAAGAGACCCAGTACTTC